This is a list of T cell receptor beta chains from one sample in a study of control samples from healthy donors and cancer patients. The data were produced by immunoSEQ multiplex PCR, yet TCRdb's version contains in-frame clones alone and is incomplete. This table holds tens of thousands of clones, about nine tenths found once. Sequencing was carried out using blood. Receptor source: a woman in her 30s in good health. The CDR3 runs from the conserved cysteine through the conserved F or W. A D gene is named only where the DNA matches it firmly. Some rows have no size entry. The others give once, few or many, or a class for an expanded clone.

v_call	clone_size	j_call	d_call	cdr3_nt	cdr3_aa
TRBV20-1	NA	TRBJ1-4	TRBD1	TGCAGTGCTAGTGACAGGGGGCTCGGAGAAAAACTGTTTTTT	CSASDRGLGEKLFF
TRBV6-1	NA	TRBJ2-1	NA	TGTGCCAGCAGTGAAGGTCGCCGCCACAATGAGCAGTTCTTC	CASSEGRRHNEQFF
TRBV28	once	TRBJ1-5	NA	TGTGCCAGCAGTTCCCCCGGACGGATAAATCAGCCCCAGCATTTT	CASSSPGRINQPQHF
TRBV4-2	NA	TRBJ1-4	NA	TGTGCCAGCAGCCTACTGGGTGAAAAACTGTTTTTT	CASSLLGEKLFF
TRBV19	NA	TRBJ2-1	TRBD1	TGTGCCAGTAGTCAGACAGGGTTCTCCTACAATGAGCAGTTCTTC	CASSQTGFSYNEQFF
TRBV29-1	NA	TRBJ2-6	TRBD1	TGCAGCGTTGTGGGACAGGGACTCTCTGGGGCCAACGTCCTGACTTTC	CSVVGQGLSGANVLTF
TRBV30	NA	TRBJ1-5	TRBD1	TGTGCCTGGGCGGGACAGGACAATCAGCCCCAGCATTTT	CAWAGQDNQPQHF
TRBV9	NA	TRBJ1-2	TRBD1	TGTGCCAGCAGCGAGGCCCCGGGACAGTTCTATGGCTACACCTTC	CASSEAPGQFYGYTF
TRBV5-1	NA	TRBJ1-1	NA	TGCGCCAGCAGCTCCTCGGGAGGGAACACTGAAGCTTTCTTT	CASSSSGGNTEAFF
TRBV7-8	NA	TRBJ1-5	NA	TGTGCCAGCAGCTTAGGACAGGTGTTGGGGCAGCCCCAGCATTTT	CASSLGQVLGQPQHF
TRBV27	few	TRBJ1-2	NA	TGTGCCAGCAGTCCCAGGGGAGGTCGAGGCTACACCTTC	CASSPRGGRGYTF
TRBV27	NA	TRBJ2-7	NA	TGTGCCAGCAGCACGTTCCCATCCTACGAGCAGTACTTC	CASSTFPSYEQYF
TRBV7-9	NA	TRBJ1-5	NA	TGTGCCAGCAGCTTAGGAGTGGGCTATCAGCCCCAGCATTTT	CASSLGVGYQPQHF
TRBV7-8	NA	TRBJ2-3	TRBD2	TGTGCCAGCAGCCCTGGACTAGCGGGAGCCGGCGGGACGCAGTATTTT	CASSPGLAGAGGTQYF
TRBV18	NA	TRBJ2-1	NA	TGTGCCAGCTCACTCGGACGGCAGTGGGAGCAGTTCTTC	CASSLGRQWEQFF
TRBV30	once	TRBJ1-1	NA	TGTGCCTGGGGGTCGTTGAACACTGAAGCTTTCTTT	CAWGSLNTEAFF
TRBV6-1	once	TRBJ1-1	NA	TGTGCCAGCAGTGAACACGGGCCTCTGAACACTGAAGCTTTCTTT	CASSEHGPLNTEAFF
TRBV27	NA	TRBJ2-7	NA	TGTGCCAGCAGTTCCGCCCTCCCGAGTTATGGGGGCGAGCAGTACTTC	CASSSALPSYGGEQYF
TRBV19	NA	TRBJ1-6	NA	TGTGCCAGTAGTATATATGATTCACCCCTCCACTTT	CASSIYDSPLHF
TRBV6-6	NA	TRBJ1-2	TRBD1	TGTGCCAGCAGTTACAATGGACAGGGGGCCGGCTACACCTTC	CASSYNGQGAGYTF
TRBV18	NA	TRBJ2-1	TRBD2	TGTGCCAGCTCACTAAACCCCGGGACTAGCGTCCTCGAGCAGTTCTTC	CASSLNPGTSVLEQFF
TRBV6-2/TRBV6-3	once	TRBJ2-2	TRBD2	TGTGCCAGCAGTAGCGGGAAGACCGGGGAGCTGTTTTTT	CASSSGKTGELFF
TRBV11-1	NA	TRBJ2-6	NA	TGTGCCAGCAGCTTAGCGACAGGTCAACGGAGCTCTGGGGCCAACGTCCTGACTTTC	CASSLATGQRSSGANVLTF
TRBV15	NA	TRBJ1-1	TRBD1	TGTGCCACCAGCAGAGTGGGGACAGGGAACACTGAAGCTTTCTTT	CATSRVGTGNTEAFF
TRBV4-1	NA	TRBJ2-3	TRBD2	TGCGCCAGCAGCCAAGATCCGGGCAAGCGGGGACCCACAGATACGCAGTATTTT	CASSQDPGKRGPTDTQYF
TRBV5-4	NA	TRBJ1-2	NA	TGTGCCAGCAGCTCTGGGGGACGGACTAACTATGGCTACACCTTC	CASSSGGRTNYGYTF
TRBV3-1/TRBV3-2	NA	TRBJ1-1	TRBD1	TGTGCCAGCAGCCGATTACAGGGGGCTGAAGCTTTCTTT	CASSRLQGAEAFF
TRBV11-1	few	TRBJ1-6	NA	TGTGCCAGCAGCTTTCCGGGTTCACCCCTCCACTTT	CASSFPGSPLHF
TRBV3-1/TRBV3-2	NA	TRBJ1-6	NA	TGTGCCAGCAGCCAAGATAAGGGTTCCTATAATTCACCCCTCCACTTT	CASSQDKGSYNSPLHF
TRBV5-4	NA	TRBJ1-6	NA	TGTGCCAGCAGCTTCGGACAGAGCTATAATTCACCCCTCCACTTT	CASSFGQSYNSPLHF
TRBV18	NA	TRBJ2-4	TRBD1	TGTGCCAGCTCAGAAATACAGGGGCGAGCCAAAAACATTCAGTACTTC	CASSEIQGRAKNIQYF
TRBV5-4	once	TRBJ2-7	TRBD2	TGTGCCAGCAGCTTGGGACTAGCGGGAGACGAGCAGTACTTC	CASSLGLAGDEQYF
TRBV6-5	NA	TRBJ1-2	NA	TGTGCCAGCAGCCGGGGGCGAGCCTATGGCTACACCTTC	CASSRGRAYGYTF
TRBV23-1	NA	TRBJ1-2	NA	TGCGCCAGCAGTCATCCCGGTGGCTACACCTTC	CASSHPGGYTF
TRBV9	NA	TRBJ2-1	NA	TGTGCCAGCAGCGGAGGGGGGCATGTACGCTACAATGAGCAGTTCTTC	CASSGGGHVRYNEQFF
TRBV11-2	NA	TRBJ1-1	NA	TGTGCCAGCAGCTTAGATCGGAGGGAAGCTTTCTTT	CASSLDRREAFF
TRBV9	NA	TRBJ2-3	NA	TGTGCCAGCAGCCCCGGTTCCACAGATACGCAGTATTTT	CASSPGSTDTQYF
TRBV6-5	NA	TRBJ1-2	NA	TGTGCCAGCAAGAGTGGAGCTACTAACTATGGCTACACCTTC	CASKSGATNYGYTF
TRBV11-2	NA	TRBJ1-5	NA	TGTGCCAGCAGCTTATGGAGTAGCAATCAGCCCCAGCATTTT	CASSLWSSNQPQHF
TRBV11-2	NA	TRBJ2-7	TRBD1	TGTGCCAGCAGCTTACTGGACAGGGAAGGCGAGCAGTACTTC	CASSLLDREGEQYF
TRBV2	NA	TRBJ1-5	TRBD1	TGTGCCAGCGCGATCTGGACAGGGGTTAATCAGCCCCAGCATTTT	CASAIWTGVNQPQHF
TRBV4-1	NA	TRBJ2-1	TRBD1	TGCGCCAGCAGCCACCGCGACAGGGTCCATGAGCAGTTCTTC	CASSHRDRVHEQFF
TRBV5-1	NA	TRBJ1-2	NA	TGCGCCAGCAGCTTGAGCGCCGTCCAGGACAACTATGGCTACACCTTC	CASSLSAVQDNYGYTF
TRBV5-6	NA	TRBJ1-1	NA	TGTGCCAGCACCCGAGGACAGTACGCTGAAGCTTTCTTT	CASTRGQYAEAFF
TRBV7-2	NA	TRBJ2-4	NA	TGTGCCAGCAGCTTATCACTGTCACAGGGGAGGAGGGCAAACATTCAGTACTTC	CASSLSLSQGRRANIQYF